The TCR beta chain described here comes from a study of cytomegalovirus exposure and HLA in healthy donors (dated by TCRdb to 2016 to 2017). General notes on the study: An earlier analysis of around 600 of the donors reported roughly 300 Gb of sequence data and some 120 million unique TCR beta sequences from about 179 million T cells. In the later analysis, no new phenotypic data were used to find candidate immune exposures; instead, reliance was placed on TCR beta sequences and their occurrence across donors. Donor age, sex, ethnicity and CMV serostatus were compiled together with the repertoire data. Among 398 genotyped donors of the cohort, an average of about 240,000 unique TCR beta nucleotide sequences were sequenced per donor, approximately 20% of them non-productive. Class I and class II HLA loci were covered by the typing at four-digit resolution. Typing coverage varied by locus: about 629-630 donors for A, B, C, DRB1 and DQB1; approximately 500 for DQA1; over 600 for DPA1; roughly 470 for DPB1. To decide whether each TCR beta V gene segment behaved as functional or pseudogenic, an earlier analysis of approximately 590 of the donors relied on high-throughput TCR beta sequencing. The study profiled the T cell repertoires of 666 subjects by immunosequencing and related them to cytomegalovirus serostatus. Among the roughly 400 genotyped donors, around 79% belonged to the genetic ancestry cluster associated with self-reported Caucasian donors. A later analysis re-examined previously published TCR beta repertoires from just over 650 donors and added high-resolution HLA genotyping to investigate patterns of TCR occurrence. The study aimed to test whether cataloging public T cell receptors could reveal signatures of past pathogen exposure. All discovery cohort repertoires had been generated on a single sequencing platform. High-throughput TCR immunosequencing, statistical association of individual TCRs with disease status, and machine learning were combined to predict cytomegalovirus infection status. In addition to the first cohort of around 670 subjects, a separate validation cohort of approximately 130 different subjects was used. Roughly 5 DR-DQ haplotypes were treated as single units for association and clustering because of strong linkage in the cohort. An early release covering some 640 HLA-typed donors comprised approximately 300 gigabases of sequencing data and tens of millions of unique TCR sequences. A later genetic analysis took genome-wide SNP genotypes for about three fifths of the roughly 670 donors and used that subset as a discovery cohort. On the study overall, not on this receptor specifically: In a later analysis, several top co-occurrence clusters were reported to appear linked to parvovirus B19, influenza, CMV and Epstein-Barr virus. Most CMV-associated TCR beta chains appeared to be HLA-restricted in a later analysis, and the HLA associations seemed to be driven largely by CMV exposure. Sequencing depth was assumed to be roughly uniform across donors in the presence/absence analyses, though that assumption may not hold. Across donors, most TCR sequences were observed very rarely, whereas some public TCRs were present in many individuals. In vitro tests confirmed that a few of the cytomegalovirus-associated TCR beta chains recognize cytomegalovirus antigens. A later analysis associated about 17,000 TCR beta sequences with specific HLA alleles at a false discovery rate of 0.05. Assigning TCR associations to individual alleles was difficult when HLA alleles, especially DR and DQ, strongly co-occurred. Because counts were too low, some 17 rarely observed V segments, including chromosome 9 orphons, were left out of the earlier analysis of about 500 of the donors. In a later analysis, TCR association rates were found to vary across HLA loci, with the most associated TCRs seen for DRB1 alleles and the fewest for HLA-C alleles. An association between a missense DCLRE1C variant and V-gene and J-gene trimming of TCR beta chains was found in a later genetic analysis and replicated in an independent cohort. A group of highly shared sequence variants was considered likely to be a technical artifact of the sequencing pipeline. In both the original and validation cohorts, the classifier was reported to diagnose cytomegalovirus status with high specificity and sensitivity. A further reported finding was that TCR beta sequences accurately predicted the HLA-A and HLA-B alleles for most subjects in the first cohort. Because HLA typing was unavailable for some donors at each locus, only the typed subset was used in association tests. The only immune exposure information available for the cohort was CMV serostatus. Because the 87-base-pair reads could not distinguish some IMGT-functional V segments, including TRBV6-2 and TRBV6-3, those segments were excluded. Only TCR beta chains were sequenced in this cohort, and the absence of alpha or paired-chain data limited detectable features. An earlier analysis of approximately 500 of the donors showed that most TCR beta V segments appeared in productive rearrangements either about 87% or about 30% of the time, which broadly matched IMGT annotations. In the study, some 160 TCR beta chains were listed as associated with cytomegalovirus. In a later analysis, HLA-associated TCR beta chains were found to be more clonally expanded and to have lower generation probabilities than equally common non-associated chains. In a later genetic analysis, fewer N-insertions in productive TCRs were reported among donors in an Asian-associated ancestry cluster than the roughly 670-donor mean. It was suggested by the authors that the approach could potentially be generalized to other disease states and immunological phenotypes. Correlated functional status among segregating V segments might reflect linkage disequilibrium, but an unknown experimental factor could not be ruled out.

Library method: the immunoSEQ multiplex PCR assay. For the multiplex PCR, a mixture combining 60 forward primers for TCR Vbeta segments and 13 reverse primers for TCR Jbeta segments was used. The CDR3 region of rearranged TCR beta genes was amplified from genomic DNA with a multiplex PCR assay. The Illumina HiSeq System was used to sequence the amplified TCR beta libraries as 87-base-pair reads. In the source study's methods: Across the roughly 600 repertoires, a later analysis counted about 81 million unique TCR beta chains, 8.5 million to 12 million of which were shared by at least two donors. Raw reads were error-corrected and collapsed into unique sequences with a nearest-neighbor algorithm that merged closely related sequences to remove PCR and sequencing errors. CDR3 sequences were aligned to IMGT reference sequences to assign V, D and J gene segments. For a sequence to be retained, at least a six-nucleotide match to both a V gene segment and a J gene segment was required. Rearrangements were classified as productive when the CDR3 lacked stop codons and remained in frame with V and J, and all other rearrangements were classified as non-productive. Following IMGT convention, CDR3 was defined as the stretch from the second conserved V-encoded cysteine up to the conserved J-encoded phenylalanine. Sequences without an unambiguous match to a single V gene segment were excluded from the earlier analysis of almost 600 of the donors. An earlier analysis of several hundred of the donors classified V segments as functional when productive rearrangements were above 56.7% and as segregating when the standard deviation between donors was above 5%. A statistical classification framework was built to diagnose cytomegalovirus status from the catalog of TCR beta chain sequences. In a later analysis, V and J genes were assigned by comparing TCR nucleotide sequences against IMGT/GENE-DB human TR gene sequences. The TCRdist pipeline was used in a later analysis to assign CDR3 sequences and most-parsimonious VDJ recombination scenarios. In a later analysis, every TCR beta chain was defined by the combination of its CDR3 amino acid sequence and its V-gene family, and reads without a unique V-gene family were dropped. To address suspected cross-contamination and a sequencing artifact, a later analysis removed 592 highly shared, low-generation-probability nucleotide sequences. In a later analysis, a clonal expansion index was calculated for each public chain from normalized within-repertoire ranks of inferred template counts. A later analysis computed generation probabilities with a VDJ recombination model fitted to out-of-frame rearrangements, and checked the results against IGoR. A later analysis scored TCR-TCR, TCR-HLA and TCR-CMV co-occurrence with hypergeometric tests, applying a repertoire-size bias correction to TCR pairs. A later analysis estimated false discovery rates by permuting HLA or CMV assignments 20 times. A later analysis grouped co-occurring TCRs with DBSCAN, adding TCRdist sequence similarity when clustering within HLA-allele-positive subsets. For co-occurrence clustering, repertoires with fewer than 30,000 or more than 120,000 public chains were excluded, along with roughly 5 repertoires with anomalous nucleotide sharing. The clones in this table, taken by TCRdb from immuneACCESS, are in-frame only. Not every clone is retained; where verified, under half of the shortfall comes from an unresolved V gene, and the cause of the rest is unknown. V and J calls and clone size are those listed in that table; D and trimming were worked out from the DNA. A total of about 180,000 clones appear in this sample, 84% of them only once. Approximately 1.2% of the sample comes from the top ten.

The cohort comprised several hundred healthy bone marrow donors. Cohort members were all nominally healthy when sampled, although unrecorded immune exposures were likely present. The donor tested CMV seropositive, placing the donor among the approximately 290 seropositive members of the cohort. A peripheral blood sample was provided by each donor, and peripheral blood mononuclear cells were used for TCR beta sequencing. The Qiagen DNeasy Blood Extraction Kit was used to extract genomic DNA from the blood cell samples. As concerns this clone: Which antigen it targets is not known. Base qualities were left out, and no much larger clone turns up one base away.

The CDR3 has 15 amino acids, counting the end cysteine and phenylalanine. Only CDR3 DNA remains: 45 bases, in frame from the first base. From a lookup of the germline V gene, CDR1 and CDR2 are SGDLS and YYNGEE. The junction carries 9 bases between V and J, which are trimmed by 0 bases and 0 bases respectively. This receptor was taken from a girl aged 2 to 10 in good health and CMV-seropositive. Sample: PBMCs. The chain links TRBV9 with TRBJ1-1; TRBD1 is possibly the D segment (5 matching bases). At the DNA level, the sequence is TGTGCCAGCAGCGTAGAAGCAGGGATGAACACTGAAGCTTTCTTT. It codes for CASSVEAGMNTEAFF.